Listed here are 14 T cell receptor beta chains from one sample, sequenced in a study of cytomegalovirus exposure and HLA in healthy donors. The PCR made use of 60 Vbeta and 13 Jbeta primers. This table comes from immunoSEQ multiplex PCR, and its TCRdb copy is limited to in-frame clones, with some not included. Of about 140,000 clones in the sample, 75% to 90% were seen once. Specimen: PBMCs. Receptors originate from a female donor in good health and CMV-seronegative.

The genes are TRBV9 and TRBJ2-3; the D gene is possibly TRBD1 (6 bases). With 3 bases removed from V and 9 bases from J, the gap between germline ends came to 14 bases. CDR1 and CDR2 (germline): SGDLS, YYNGEE. This CDR3 comprises 13 residues. DNA for the CDR3: TGTGCCAGCAGCGCAGGGGCCGGGGAAACGCAGTATTTT. Protein product: CASSAGAGETQYF.

This clone was seen a few times. This rearrangement joins TRBV7-9 to TRBJ1-1; 10 bases are a match to TRBD1. The junction had 14 bases not matched to a gene; V was cut back by 4 bases and J by 0 bases. Germline-derived CDR1 and CDR2 are SEHNR and FQNEAQ (reference sequence). This CDR3 is 19 amino acids long. CDR3 DNA sequence: TGTGCCAGCAGCTCAGCGAGACAGGGGGCAAGCCTCGTGAACACTGAAGCTTTCTTT. Protein sequence: CASSSARQGASLVNTEAFF.

The rearrangement joins TRBV27 to TRBJ2-7; weak D call: TRBD1 (5 bases). The V gene lost 6 bases and the J gene lost 0 bases, with 9 bases spanning the gap. This CDR3 has 13 residues. Germline V gives CDR1 MNHEY, CDR2 SMNVEV (reference sequence). This chain's CDR3 is CASSTDISYEQYF. In DNA form, the CDR3 reads TGTGCCAGCAGCACGGACATCTCCTACGAGCAGTACTTC.

The chain links TRBV6-5 to TRBJ1-4, with TRBD1 identical over 8 bases. The CDR3 totals 15 residues. The germline V gene encodes CDR1 MNHEY and CDR2 SVGAGI. Trimming cost V 2 bases and J 7 bases; bases outside gene matches: 6. CDR3 sequence (DNA): TGTGCCAGCAGTTACACAGGGGGGGAAAGTGAAAAACTGTTTTTT. Protein sequence: CASSYTGGESEKLFF.

This rearrangement joins TRBV5-1 to TRBJ1-2; the match to TRBD1 covers 8 bases. The V gene end was trimmed by 3 bases and the J gene end by 8 bases; junction bases not matched to a gene: 9. This CDR3 spans 14 amino acids. Germline lookup yields CDR1 SGHRS and CDR2 YFSETQ. The CDR3 here is CASSSGTGLEGYTF. The CDR3 region has the DNA TGCGCCAGCAGCTCAGGGACAGGACTTGAAGGCTACACCTTC.

This sequence joins TRBV25-1 and TRBJ1-4; D is unclear. Looked up from germline, CDR1 is MGHDK and CDR2 is SYGVNS. The CDR3 is made up of 18 amino acids. V lost 1 base, J lost 6 bases, and 21 bases lay in between. The DNA of the CDR3 is TGTGCCAGCAGTGAATTTCGCGCTAAAGAGAGGAAGGATGAAAAACTGTTTTTT. It encodes CASSEFRAKERKDEKLFF.

The J gene is TRBJ2-4, the V gene TRBV28; 8 nucleotides agree with TRBD2. V gave up 6 bases and J gave up 5 bases; unmatched junction bases: 6. The CDR3 totals 14 residues. Germline V gives CDR1 MDHEN, CDR2 SYDVKM. The CDR3: CASRVGGAQNIQYF. The CDR3 DNA sequence: TGTGCCAGCAGGGTCGGGGGGGCCCAAAACATTCAGTACTTC.

CDR3 nucleotides: TGTGCCAGCAGTAAGGGACTCCTACTCACAGATACGCAGTATTTT. This sequence encodes CASSKGLLLTDTQYF. The chain recombines TRBV28 with TRBJ2-3; possible D gene TRBD2, 6 bases. CDR3 size: 15 residues. CDR1 is MDHEN and CDR2 is SYDVKM in the germline V gene. V lost 5 bases and J 2 bases, leaving 14 bases between the germline ends.

This chain joins TRBV13 and TRBJ1-1; no reliable D call. The CDR3 is 13 amino acids. Looked up from germline, CDR1 is PRHDT and CDR2 is FYEKMQ (reference sequence). V lost 5 bases to trimming and J lost 2 bases, with 9 bases between them. The CDR3 nucleotides are TGTGCCAGCAGCGCGAGCCTCAACACTGAAGCTTTCTTT. It codes for CASSASLNTEAFF.

The chain is built from TRBV28 and TRBJ2-7; no clear D. Germline V CDR1 and CDR2: MDHEN, SYDVKM. The CDR3 has 12 residues. V was cut by 0 bases and J by 5 bases, with 5 bases left in between. The DNA for the CDR3 is TGTGCCAGCAGTTTATGGGCGGACGAGCAGTACTTC. Its translation is CASSLWADEQYF.

The chain uses TRBV15 and TRBJ2-5; 8 bases are a match to TRBD1. The germline V gene encodes CDR1 LNHNV and CDR2 YYDKDF (reference sequence). The V and J ends lost 0 bases and 1 base, in that order; junction bases with no gene match: 4. The CDR3 is made up of 16 amino acids. The CDR3 nucleotides are TGTGCCACCAGCAGAGATCTGACAGGGGCCCAAGAGACCCAGTACTTC. It translates to CATSRDLTGAQETQYF.

This clone came up a few times. The chain employs TRBV5-1 and TRBJ1-5; tentatively, D is TRBD1 (5 bases). From germline, CDR1 is SGHRS and CDR2 YFSETQ. The V gene lost 1 base and the J gene lost 6 bases, with 11 bases spanning the gap. CDR3 length: 14 amino acids. CDR3 protein: CASSLYGAGQPQHF. In DNA form, the CDR3 reads TGCGCCAGCAGCTTGTATGGGGCTGGTCAGCCCCAGCATTTT.

The chain recombines TRBV11-2 with TRBJ1-1, with TRBD1 as a possible D gene (6 bases). Germline assignment: CDR1 SGHAT and CDR2 FQNNGV. V lost 3 bases and J 1 base, leaving 9 bases between the germline ends. The CDR3 spans 14 residues. This chain's CDR3 is CASSFGQSNTEAFF. The CDR3, as DNA: TGTGCCAGCAGCTTTGGACAGTCGAACACTGAAGCTTTCTTT.

The chain recombines TRBV27 with TRBJ1-1; a weak D match, TRBD1 (5 bases). The CDR3 has 13 residues. Trimming took off 4 bases at V and 0 bases at J, with 6 bases between the two ends. CDR1 MNHEY and CDR2 SMNVEV come from the germline V gene (reference sequence). The CDR3 DNA reads TGTGCCAGCAGTTCAGGGATGAACACTGAAGCTTTCTTT. Protein: CASSSGMNTEAFF.